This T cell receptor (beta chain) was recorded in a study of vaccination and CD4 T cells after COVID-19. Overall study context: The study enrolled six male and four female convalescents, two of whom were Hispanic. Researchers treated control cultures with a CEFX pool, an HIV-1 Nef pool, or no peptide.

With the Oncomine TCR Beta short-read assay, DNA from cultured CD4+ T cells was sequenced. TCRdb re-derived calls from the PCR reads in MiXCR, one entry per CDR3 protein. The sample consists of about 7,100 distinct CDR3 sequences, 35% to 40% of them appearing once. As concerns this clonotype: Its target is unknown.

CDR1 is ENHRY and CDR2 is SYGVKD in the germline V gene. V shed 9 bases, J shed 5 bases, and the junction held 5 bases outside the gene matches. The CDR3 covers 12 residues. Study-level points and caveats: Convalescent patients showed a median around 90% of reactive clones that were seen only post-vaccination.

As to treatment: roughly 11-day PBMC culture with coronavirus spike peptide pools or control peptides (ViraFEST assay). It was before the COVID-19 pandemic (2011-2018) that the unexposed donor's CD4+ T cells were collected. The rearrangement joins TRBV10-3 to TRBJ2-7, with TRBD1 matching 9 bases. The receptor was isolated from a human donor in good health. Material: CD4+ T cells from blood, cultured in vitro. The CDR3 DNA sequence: TGTGCCATACAGGGGGCTGAGAACGAGCAGTACTTC. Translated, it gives CAIQGAENEQYF.